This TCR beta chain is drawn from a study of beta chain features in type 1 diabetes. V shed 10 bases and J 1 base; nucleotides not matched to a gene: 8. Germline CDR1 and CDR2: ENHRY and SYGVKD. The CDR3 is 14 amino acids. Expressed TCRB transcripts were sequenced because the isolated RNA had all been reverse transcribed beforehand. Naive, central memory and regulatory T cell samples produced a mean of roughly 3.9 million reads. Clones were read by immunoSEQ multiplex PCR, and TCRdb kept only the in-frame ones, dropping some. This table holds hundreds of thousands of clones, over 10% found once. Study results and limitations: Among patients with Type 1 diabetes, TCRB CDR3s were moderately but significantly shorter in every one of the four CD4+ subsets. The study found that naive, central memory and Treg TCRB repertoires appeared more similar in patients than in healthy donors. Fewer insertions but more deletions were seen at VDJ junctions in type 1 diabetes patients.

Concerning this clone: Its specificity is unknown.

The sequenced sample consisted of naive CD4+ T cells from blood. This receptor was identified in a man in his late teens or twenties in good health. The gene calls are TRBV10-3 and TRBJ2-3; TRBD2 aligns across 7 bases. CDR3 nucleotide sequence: TGTGCCAGTAAACGGGGGGATGGCACAGATACGCAGTATTTT. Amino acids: CASKRGDGTDTQYF.